Detailed here is one TCR beta chain. Its antigen remains unknown. This CDR3 is built from 16 residues. The V end lost 3 bases, the J end lost 0 bases, and 11 bases lay between the germline ends. Germline V gene data show CDR1 as PRHDT and CDR2 as FYEKMQ (reference sequence). From the 5' RACE reads, TCRdb called clonotypes with MiXCR, one entry per CDR3 protein. The sample has 250,000 to 350,000 distinct CDR3 sequences, about a sixth seen once. This sample is drawn from a study of T-cell memory formation after mild COVID-19. General study results and limits: Balance between CD4 and CD8 was seen in clones contracting day 15 to 85, and a CD4+ lean was seen in later expanders. The study detected some responding clones in pre-infection memory, suggesting cross-reactive memory joined. SARS-CoV-2 specificity was not confirmed for second-wave clones peaking on day 37.

Sequenced material: PBMCs or a T cell subset sorted from them (not recorded which). This chain connects TRBV13 to TRBJ1-4; D unresolved. This clonotype was sampled from a young man who had mild COVID-19 (a few samples of this study predate the infection). Cell type and time point are not known. CDR3 sequence: CASSFDRRATNEKLFF. DNA of the CDR3: TGTGCCAGCAGCTTCGACCGTAGGGCAACTAATGAAAAACTGTTTTTT.